One and the same sample provided the 32 T cell receptor beta chains below, sequenced in a study of T cell changes during pregnancy in multiple sclerosis. Method: immunoSEQ multiplex PCR; TCRdb's copy keeps in-frame clones and lacks some. The sample carries over 50,000 clones, around 90% recorded once. The sequenced sample was peripheral blood, obtained in the third trimester of pregnancy. The receptors originated from a female donor in good health, enrolled as a control in a pregnancy study.

The rearrangement uses TRBV18 and TRBJ2-2; D gene unclear. The V gene's germline CDR1 is KGHSH and CDR2 LQKENI. Trimming stripped 3 bases from V and 6 bases from J, with 2 bases between. The CDR3 is made up of 11 amino acids. The CDR3 region has the DNA TGTGCCAGCTCACCCTCCGGGGAGCTGTTTTTT. Translating gives CASSPSGELFF. The full variable domain, completed using reference TRBV18 and TRBJ2-2, is NAGVMQNPRHLVRRRGQEARLRCSPMKGHSHVYWYRQLPEEGLKFMVYLQKENIIDESGMPKERFSAEFPKEGPSILRIQQVVRGDSAAYFCASSPSGELFFGEGSRLTVL.

The V and J genes are TRBV5-1 and TRBJ2-1; 9 nucleotides agree with TRBD2. This CDR3 is built from 19 residues. CDR1 and CDR2 from the germline V gene are SGHRS and YFSETQ. The V gene end was trimmed by 2 bases and the J gene end by 6 bases; junction bases not matched to a gene: 18. The CDR3 DNA sequence: TGCGCCAGCAGCTTAATATCGACCACCGCGGGGGGGCCTGGCAATGAGCAGTTCTTC. Translating gives CASSLISTTAGGPGNEQFF.

The J gene is TRBJ1-2, the V gene TRBV4-3, with D tentatively TRBD1 (5 bases). CDR3 length equals 15 residues. From germline, CDR1 is LGHNA and CDR2 YSLEER. V dropped 0 bases and J dropped 5 bases, with 13 bases sitting between them. The CDR3 DNA follows: TGCGCCAGCAGCCAAGAGCAGGGTATTTCGTATGGCTACACCTTC. Protein product: CASSQEQGISYGYTF.

V gene TRBV5-1 combines with J gene TRBJ2-3; 7 nucleotides match TRBD2. This CDR3 comprises 15 residues. From germline, CDR1 is SGHRS and CDR2 YFSETQ. The J segment lost 2 bases and the V segment lost 3 bases, leaving 6 bases of the junction unmatched. The CDR3 coding sequence is TGCGCCAGCAGCTCCTCGGGGGGTTCCACAGATACGCAGTATTTT. Protein product: CASSSSGGSTDTQYF.

The chain recombines TRBV6-5 with TRBJ1-2; the D is unclear. Trimming cost V 4 bases and J 8 bases, with 11 bases left between them. The CDR3 has 12 residues. The germline CDR1 and CDR2 sequences are MNHEY and SVGAGI. The CDR3 is CASSSGSVGYTF. CDR3 in DNA: TGTGCCAGCAGTTCGGGGTCTGTGGGCTACACCTTC.

This chain links TRBV4-1 with TRBJ2-5, with D perhaps TRBD1 (5 bases). The J call may be in error: the DNA end matches TRBJ2-7 better. Germline lookup yields CDR1 MGHRA and CDR2 YSYEKL. CDR3 length: 14 residues. The DNA for the CDR3 is TGCGCCAGCAGCCAACCCCAGGGTCCCGACGAGCAGTACTTC. Its translation is CASSQPQGPDEQYF.

The chain links TRBV28 to TRBJ2-5, with a weak D call TRBD2 (5 bases). Germline CDR1 reads MDHEN; CDR2 reads SYDVKM. The CDR3 loop spans 14 amino acids. V lost 6 bases to trimming and J lost 4 bases, with 15 bases between them. The CDR3 DNA sequence: TGTGCCAGCAGCTCGCGAGGGAAGCCAGAGACCCAGTACTTC. Its translation: CASSSRGKPETQYF.

The J gene is TRBJ1-2, the V gene TRBV15; 7 bases map to TRBD1. The V and J ends lost 1 base and 3 bases, in that order; junction bases with no gene match: 14. The CDR3 runs to 18 residues. Looked up from germline, CDR1 is LNHNV and CDR2 is YYDKDF (reference sequence). The CDR3 sequence: CATSRGGRGRQGYYGYTF. CDR3 nucleotides: TGTGCCACCAGCAGAGGAGGCCGGGGTCGACAGGGATACTATGGCTACACCTTC.

This rearrangement joins TRBV7-9 to TRBJ1-1, with 8 bases that match TRBD1. Per the germline V gene, CDR1 is SEHNR and CDR2 is FQNEAQ (reference sequence). V gave up 3 bases and J gave up 1 base; unmatched junction bases: 4. CDR3 size: 15 residues. CDR3 sequence: CASSLGTGKNTEAFF. The CDR3 DNA follows: TGTGCCAGCAGCTTGGGGACAGGAAAGAACACTGAAGCTTTCTTT.

This sequence joins TRBV28 and TRBJ2-5, with D possibly being TRBD2 (7 bases). Germline lookup yields CDR1 MDHEN and CDR2 SYDVKM. This CDR3 region has 16 residues. V lost 5 bases and J 5 bases, leaving 21 bases between the germline ends. The CDR3 spells CASSPWGGGQVETQYF. The CDR3 region has the DNA TGTGCCAGCAGTCCCTGGGGCGGGGGCCAGGTGGAGACCCAGTACTTC.

This rearrangement joins TRBV5-6 to TRBJ1-1, with a tentative D call TRBD1 (5 bases). The CDR3 covers 16 residues. CDR1 is SGHDT and CDR2 is YYEEEE in the germline V gene. Trimming removed 5 bases from V and 3 bases from J, with 20 bases in between. The CDR3 nucleotides read TGTGCCAGCAGTTCCCCGGGGGAACGAAGTGACACTGAAGCTTTCTTT. This sequence encodes CASSSPGERSDTEAFF.

J is TRBJ2-6 and V is TRBV7-2; tentatively, D is TRBD1 (7 bases). Germline values: CDR1 SGHTA, CDR2 FQGNSA. V lost 6 bases and J 3 bases, leaving 12 bases between the germline ends. This CDR3 is built from 15 residues. For the CDR3, the DNA is TGTGCCAGCAGGCCGCAGGGGGGTGGGGCCAACGTCCTGACTTTC. Its translation is CASRPQGGGANVLTF.

The sample holds many counts of this clone. Different DNA sequences within this sample yield the same CDR3. V and J are TRBV4-3 and TRBJ2-5; 9 nucleotides line up with TRBD2. CDR3 length equals 15 residues. Germline V gene data show CDR1 as LGHNA and CDR2 as YSLEER. Trimming at V came to 3 bases and at J to 1 base, leaving 3 bases not matched to a gene. CDR3 region: CASSQRGGVQETQYF. For the CDR3, the DNA is TGCGCCAGCAGCCAGCGGGGGGGGGTCCAAGAGACCCAGTACTTC.

This rearrangement joins TRBV7-3 to TRBJ2-1, with TRBD1 identical over 9 bases. This CDR3 contains 15 residues. The V segment lost 4 bases and the J segment 6 bases; nucleotides outside the gene matches: 7. Germline-derived CDR1 and CDR2 are SGHTA and FQGTGA. CDR3: CASSSGTGSFNEQFF. Written as DNA, the CDR3 is TGTGCCAGCAGCTCCGGGACAGGGTCATTCAATGAGCAGTTCTTC. The variable domain in full, completed from reference TRBV7-3 and TRBJ2-1, reads GAGVSQTPSNKVTEKGKYVELRCDPISGHTALYWYRQSLGQGPEFLIYFQGTGAADDSGLPNDRFFAVRPEGSVSTLKIQRTERGDSAVYLCASSSGTGSFNEQFFGPGTRLTVL.

Comments on this clone: Relative to the germline gene, one junction end is altered; a read error may explain this. The V call is TRBV6-6, the J call TRBJ2-7; 7 positions agree with TRBD1. Germline CDR1 is MNHNY and CDR2 is SVGAGI (reference sequence). This CDR3 comprises 14 residues. The CDR3: CASNYGQAQYEQYF. CDR3 nucleotide sequence: TGTGCCAGCAATTACGGACAGGCTCAGTACGAGCAGTACTTC.

The rearrangement links TRBV4-3 to TRBJ1-2; D remains ambiguous. Germline V gene data show CDR1 as LGHNA and CDR2 as YSLEER. The CDR3 covers 14 residues. V was shortened by 0 bases and J by 8 bases, with 13 bases between the two germline ends. The CDR3 loop reads CASSQEVASRGYTF. The CDR3 DNA follows: TGCGCCAGCAGCCAAGAGGTCGCTAGTCGCGGCTACACCTTC.

The chain carries TRBV19 and TRBJ2-3, with unresolved D. Trimming removed 5 bases from V and 6 bases from J, with 9 bases in between. CDR1 is LNHDA and CDR2 is SQIVND in the germline V gene (reference sequence). The CDR3 runs 12 residues. This CDR3 is CASSRGSDTQYF. The CDR3 coding sequence is TGTGCCAGTAGTCGCGGTTCCGATACGCAGTATTTT.

This chain links TRBV29-1 with TRBJ2-3, with D perhaps TRBD1 (6 bases). The V end lost 6 bases, the J end lost 6 bases, and 10 bases lay between the germline ends. Germline loops: CDR1 SQVTM, CDR2 ANQGSEA. This CDR3 comprises 11 residues. The CDR3 sequence is CSVGHGDTQYF. The CDR3 DNA follows: TGCAGCGTGGGACATGGGGATACGCAGTATTTT.

This chain joins TRBV27 and TRBJ1-1, with D perhaps matching TRBD1 (6 bases). Trimming took off 5 bases at V and 3 bases at J, with 19 bases between the two ends. Germline values: CDR1 MNHEY, CDR2 SMNVEV (reference sequence). There are 16 residues in the CDR3. CDR3 residues: CASSPKTGSWDTEAFF. The CDR3 DNA follows: TGTGCCAGCAGTCCTAAAACAGGGTCTTGGGACACTGAAGCTTTCTTT.

Comment on this clone: Relative to the germline gene, one junction end is altered; a read error may explain this. V is TRBV27 and J is TRBJ1-6, with a tentative D call TRBD1 (6 bases). Per the germline V gene, CDR1 is MNHEY and CDR2 is SMNVEV (reference sequence). This CDR3 region has 18 residues. The CDR3 protein is CASMGAGIGSSYNSSLHF. The CDR3 DNA sequence: TGTGCCAGCATGGGGGCTGGGATTGGGAGCTCCTATAATTCATCCCTCCACTTT.

The chain carries TRBV18 and TRBJ1-1; D ambiguous. The CDR3 spans 15 residues. From germline, CDR1 is KGHSH and CDR2 LQKENI. Trimming pared 0 bases from V and 5 bases from J, leaving 13 bases between. CDR3 protein: CASSPPSGGRTEAFF. The CDR3 DNA is TGTGCCAGCTCACCACCGTCAGGAGGGAGGACTGAAGCTTTCTTT.

The rearrangement uses TRBV28 and TRBJ2-7; maybe TRBD1 (6 bases). The germline V and J ends were trimmed by 1 base and 1 base, with 14 bases remaining between them. Germline assignment: CDR1 MDHEN and CDR2 SYDVKM. CDR3 length: 16 amino acids. CDR3 DNA sequence: TGTGCCAGCAGTTTATCTTCAGGGACAAGATCCTACGAGCAGTACTTC. This translates into CASSLSSGTRSYEQYF. Full variable domain (outside the CDR3, taken from reference TRBV28 and TRBJ2-7): DVKVTQSSRYLVKRTGEKVFLECVQDMDHENMFWYRQDPGLGLRLIYFSYDVKMKEKGDIPEGYSVSREKKERFSLILESASTNQTSMYLCASSLSSGTRSYEQYFGPGTRLTVT.

The chain recombines TRBV5-1 with TRBJ1-1, with D perhaps TRBD1 (5 bases). The CDR3 sequence is 15 residues long. Germline V gene sequence: CDR1 SGHRS, CDR2 YFSETQ. V was pared by 0 bases and J by 4 bases, with 13 bases between. The DNA for the CDR3 is TGCGCCAGCAGCTTGGCTGGGGCGTCGGCCACTGAAGCTTTCTTT. Its protein product is CASSLAGASATEAFF.

The genes are TRBV5-1 and TRBJ2-3; a weak D match, TRBD2 (7 bases). CDR1 and CDR2 from the germline V gene are SGHRS and YFSETQ. V was pared by 1 base and J by 5 bases, with 14 bases between. This CDR3 comprises 15 residues. For the CDR3, the DNA is TGCGCCAGCAGCTTGTCCGCGGGGGCCGGAGATACGCAGTATTTT. Its protein product is CASSLSAGAGDTQYF.

This chain connects TRBV7-2 to TRBJ2-1; 11 bases align to TRBD2. The germline V gene has CDR1 SGHTA and CDR2 FQGNSA. The CDR3 has 16 residues. The V and J ends lost 5 bases and 7 bases, in that order; junction bases with no gene match: 10. The CDR3 DNA sequence: TGTGCCAGCAGCGCGCCCACTAGCGGGGGCCTGAATGAGCAGTTCTTC. The encoded protein is CASSAPTSGGLNEQFF.

The rearrangement joins TRBV2 to TRBJ2-2; 7 bases match TRBD1. There are 17 residues in the CDR3. The V segment lost 6 bases and the J segment 2 bases; nucleotides outside the gene matches: 12. Germline assignment: CDR1 SNHLY and CDR2 FYNNEI. This chain's CDR3 is CASRGLVGGANTGELFF. CDR3 DNA: TGTGCCAGCAGGGGCCTTGTAGGGGGCGCAAACACCGGGGAGCTGTTTTTT.

The chain is built from TRBV12-5 and TRBJ2-1; possible D gene TRBD1, 5 bases. Germline-derived CDR1 and CDR2 are LGHNT and FRNRAP. Trimming shortened V by 0 bases and J by 0 bases, and 12 bases separated the two germline ends. This CDR3 is built from 17 residues. The CDR3 nucleotides are TGTGCTAGTGGTTTGGTAATGGGGCGGAGCTCCTACAATGAGCAGTTCTTC. Its protein product is CASGLVMGRSSYNEQFF. Looking up the rest from reference TRBV12-5 and TRBJ2-1 gives the full variable domain: DARVTQTPRHKVTEMGQEVTMRCQPILGHNTVFWYRQTMMQGLELLAYFRNRAPLDDSGMPKDRFSAEMPDATLATLKIQPSEPRDSAVYFCASGLVMGRSSYNEQFFGPGTRLTVL.

The CDR3 DNA reads TGTGCCAGCAGCTTAACCAATGCGGGATATAATTCACCCCTCCACTTT. This gives the protein CASSLTNAGYNSPLHF. This sequence joins TRBV5-8 and TRBJ1-6; no firm D call. V was trimmed by 2 bases and J by 4 bases, leaving 13 bases between them. The germline gives CDR1 SGHTS, CDR2 YDEGEE. This CDR3 is 16 amino acids long.

CDR3 loop: CASRRDWGYYGYTF. The CDR3 DNA follows: TGTGCCAGCAGACGGGACTGGGGGTACTATGGCTACACCTTC. The J gene is TRBJ1-2, the V gene TRBV28; perhaps TRBD1 as D (5 bases). The CDR3 extends over 14 amino acids. V lost 6 bases to trimming and J lost 3 bases, with 14 bases between them. Germline loops: CDR1 MDHEN, CDR2 SYDVKM.

The chain employs TRBV15 and TRBJ2-1; TRBD1 aligns across 10 bases. CDR1 is LNHNV, CDR2 YYDKDF, per germline (reference sequence). V lost 3 bases, J lost 6 bases, and 5 bases stayed unmatched. The CDR3 is 15 amino acids. CDR3 in DNA: TGTGCCACCAGCAGGGACAGGGGGGCCCCCAATGAGCAGTTCTTC. Translation gives CATSRDRGAPNEQFF. The entire variable domain, with the rest obtained from reference TRBV15 and TRBJ2-1, is as follows: DAMVIQNPRYQVTQFGKPVTLSCSQTLNHNVMYWYQQKSSQAPKLLFHYYDKDFNNEADTPDNFQSRRPNTSFCFLDIRSPGLGDTAMYLCATSRDRGAPNEQFFGPGTRLTVL.

This chain connects TRBV28 to TRBJ1-2; 7 nucleotides agree with TRBD1. The junction had 4 bases not matched to a gene; V was cut back by 5 bases and J by 4 bases. There are 13 residues in the CDR3. Germline-derived CDR1 and CDR2 are MDHEN and SYDVKM. The chain's CDR3 is CASSVTGIYGYTF. CDR3 nucleotide sequence: TGTGCCAGCAGTGTGACAGGGATCTATGGCTACACCTTC.

This clone was seen only a few times. The V gene is TRBV27, the J gene TRBJ2-5, with D perhaps matching TRBD1 (6 bases). The CDR3 covers 17 residues. V was cut by 3 bases and J by 2 bases, with 19 bases left in between. Germline V CDR1 and CDR2: MNHEY, SMNVEV (reference sequence). CDR3 in amino acids: CASSFFPGDTSQETQYF. In nucleotides, the CDR3 is TGTGCCAGCAGTTTTTTTCCCGGGGACACATCACAAGAGACCCAGTACTTC.